This entry lists 26 T cell receptor beta chains sequenced from one sample in a study of blood T cell repertoires in COVID-19. Assay used: immunoSEQ multiplex PCR; TCRdb lists only in-frame clones, some missing. The sample carries tens of thousands of clones, 85% to 90% recorded once. The sample consisted of peripheral blood. These receptor sequences come from a woman aged 55-69 years with active COVID-19.

V and J are TRBV28 and TRBJ2-7; 7 nucleotides agree with TRBD2. J lost 1 base, V lost 6 bases, and 15 bases had no gene match. CDR1 and CDR2 from the germline V gene are MDHEN and SYDVKM. This CDR3 contains 17 residues. Here the CDR3 DNA reads TGTGCCAGCAGGACGTCTGCAGGCGGGAGTGTGTCCTACGAGCAGTACTTC. It is translated as CASRTSAGGSVSYEQYF.

This sequence joins TRBV1 and TRBJ2-1; the D call TRBD2 from the table was never checked on the DNA. TRBV1 is termed a pseudogene. The CDR3 spans 16 residues. The CDR3 here is CTSSQDGLAGSNEQFF. CDR3 in DNA: TGCACCAGCAGCCAAGATGGACTAGCGGGGAGCAATGAGCAGTTCTTC.

Turning to this clone: An end of the junction differs from the germline gene, which may be a read error. The rearrangement uses TRBV7-7 and TRBJ2-3, with 8 bases fitting TRBD2. CDR3 length: 17 amino acids. Germline V gene data show CDR1 as SSHAT and CDR2 as FNYEAQ (reference sequence). CDR3 amino acids: CASSLGSGGGFTDTQYF. In DNA, the CDR3 is TGTGCTAGCAGCTTAGGCTCCGGCGGGGGGTTCACAGATACGCAGTATTTT.

The chain recombines TRBV20-1 with TRBJ2-7; D perhaps matches TRBD2 (7 bases). The germline V and J ends were trimmed by 3 bases and 5 bases, with 17 bases remaining between them. Germline V gives CDR1 DFQATT, CDR2 SNEGSKA (reference sequence). This CDR3 spans 14 amino acids. The CDR3 loop is CSASRGGPRDEQYF. DNA of the CDR3: TGCAGTGCTAGTCGCGGGGGCCCTCGGGACGAGCAGTACTTC.

This chain connects TRBV28 to TRBJ1-1, with D perhaps TRBD1 (5 bases). The V and J ends lost 4 bases and 2 bases respectively, with 14 bases between them. Germline loops: CDR1 MDHEN, CDR2 SYDVKM. This CDR3 has 15 amino acids. The CDR3 sequence: CASSSWGGRNTEAFF. The CDR3 nucleotides are TGTGCCAGCAGTTCCTGGGGGGGTAGAAACACTGAAGCTTTCTTT.

The J gene is TRBJ2-7, the V gene TRBV5-8; D not resolved. The CDR3 length is 15 residues. V lost 5 bases, J lost 9 bases, and 24 bases lay in between. CDR1 is SGHTS and CDR2 is YDEGEE in the germline V gene. Here the CDR3 DNA reads TGTGCCAGCAGTATGATGGGCAAAAAATTAACGTCGCAGTACTTC. It encodes CASSMMGKKLTSQYF.

The table lists this clone with a count of one. J is TRBJ2-1 and V is TRBV18; D is uncertain. V was trimmed by 2 bases and J by 6 bases, leaving 8 bases between them. Germline V gene lookup returns CDR1 KGHSH and CDR2 LQKENI. The CDR3 is 13 residues long. CDR3 coding DNA: TGTGCCAGCTCACCAGATAACGGCAATGAGCAGTTCTTC. Translation: CASSPDNGNEQFF.

This clone was seen only a few times. This rearrangement joins TRBV28 to TRBJ1-2; 10 bases match TRBD1. The CDR3 is 14 amino acids. Trimming removed 6 bases from V and 3 bases from J; junction bases left unmatched: 4. Per germline, CDR1 MDHEN and CDR2 SYDVKM. The CDR3 coding sequence is TGTGCCAGCAGGGGACAGGGGATGGACTATGGCTACACCTTC. It is translated as CASRGQGMDYGYTF.

The chain combines TRBV7-8 with TRBJ1-1; a weak D match, TRBD1 (5 bases). Trimming took 5 bases from V and 1 from J, leaving 14 bases between them. This CDR3 is 15 amino acids long. Germline CDR1 is SGHVS and CDR2 is FQNEAQ. As DNA, the CDR3 is TGTGCCAGCAGCACCTACGACAGACCGAACACTGAAGCTTTCTTT. Protein: CASSTYDRPNTEAFF.

The V gene is TRBV10-2, the J gene TRBJ1-5; a weak D match, TRBD1 (6 bases). Deletions cut 6 bases from V and 5 bases from J, with 11 bases between. This CDR3 has 13 residues. CDR1 and CDR2 (germline): WSHSY, SAAADI. CDR3 in DNA: TGCGCCAGCAGGGCCAGGGGCGATCAGCCCCAGCATTTT. Translation gives CASRARGDQPQHF.

This chain links TRBV24-1 with TRBJ2-2; D gene ambiguous. The CDR3 has 12 amino acids. The V and J ends lost 4 bases and 10 bases respectively, with 9 bases between them. Per germline, CDR1 KGHDR and CDR2 SFDVKD. CDR3 in DNA: TGTGCCACCAGTGACACTTCAAAGGAGCTGTTTTTT. Translated, it gives CATSDTSKELFF.

The V gene is TRBV3-1 (or the pseudogene TRBV3-2), the J gene TRBJ2-5; D unclear. Trimming removed 1 base at V and 2 bases at J, with 11 bases between. Germline V gene data show CDR1 as LGHDT and CDR2 as YNNKEL (reference sequence). CDR3 length equals 15 residues. The CDR3 DNA reads as TGTGCCAGCAGCCAAGTTGTTCGCACTCAAGAGACCCAGTACTTC. Its protein is CASSQVVRTQETQYF.

This clone was seen only a few times. The V call is TRBV2, the J call TRBJ2-7; D is unresolved. The CDR3 sequence is 12 residues long. The germline V gene encodes CDR1 SNHLY and CDR2 FYNNEI. Trimming took 7 bases from V and 2 from J, leaving 9 bases between them. This CDR3 is CASTSFAYEQYF. The DNA for the CDR3 is TGTGCCAGCACGAGCTTCGCCTACGAGCAGTACTTC.

CDR3 nucleotide sequence: TGTGCCAGCAGCCCCGGACTAGCTGAGACCCAGTACTTC. As protein: CASSPGLAETQYF. V and J are TRBV2 and TRBJ2-5, with TRBD2 identical over 8 bases. V lost 6 bases and J lost 5; bases outside the gene matches: 5. Per the germline V gene, CDR1 is SNHLY and CDR2 is FYNNEI. The CDR3 has 13 amino acids.

The chain combines TRBV9 with TRBJ2-2, with 9 bases fitting TRBD2. CDR3 size: 17 residues. The V gene end was trimmed by 3 bases and the J gene end by 4 bases; junction bases not matched to a gene: 10. Germline V gene sequence: CDR1 SGDLS, CDR2 YYNGEE. Written as DNA, the CDR3 is TGTGCCAGCAGCGCCCCGGGGCGGGGGGGCCTCACCGGGGAGCTGTTTTTT. This translates into CASSAPGRGGLTGELFF.

V gene TRBV27 combines with J gene TRBJ2-7, with TRBD2 matching over 8 bases. The CDR3 is made up of 13 amino acids. The germline CDR1 and CDR2 sequences are MNHEY and SMNVEV (reference sequence). Trimming at V came to 6 bases and at J to 0 bases, leaving 1 base not matched to a gene. The CDR3 DNA reads TGTGCCAGCAGACTAGCGGCCTCCTACGAGCAGTACTTC. Its protein product is CASRLAASYEQYF.

The rearrangement joins TRBV19 to TRBJ2-1, with a weak D call TRBD2 (6 bases). V was pared by 5 bases and J by 9 bases, with 17 bases between. The germline CDR1 and CDR2 sequences are LNHDA and SQIVND (reference sequence). CDR3 length equals 14 residues. The CDR3 region is CASSSDGGTSEQFF. The CDR3 DNA follows: TGTGCCAGTAGTTCTGATGGGGGGACGAGTGAGCAGTTCTTC.

This chain uses TRBV19 with TRBJ2-3, with 8 bases lining up with TRBD2. V shed 2 bases and J 4 bases; nucleotides not matched to a gene: 32. The V gene's germline CDR1 is LNHDA and CDR2 SQIVND (reference sequence). CDR3 length: 24 amino acids. The CDR3 coding sequence is TGTGCCAGTAGTATATATTGTATGAGGGCCTTTGTTGGGTGGGGGACTAGTCTCGCAGATACGCAGTATTTT. Its translation: CASSIYCMRAFVGWGTSLADTQYF.

V gene TRBV5-6 combines with J gene TRBJ2-6; the match to TRBD2 covers 7 bases. V dropped 4 bases and J dropped 0; count of bases not matched to a gene: 13. CDR3 length equals 19 residues. Germline CDR1 reads SGHDT; CDR2 reads YYEEEE. The DNA for the CDR3 is TGTGCCAGCAGCCCCGGGGAGGGGACTTTGAGCTCTGGGGCCAACGTCCTGACTTTC. Its protein is CASSPGEGTLSSGANVLTF.

This chain joins TRBV4-1 and TRBJ2-1, with D tentatively TRBD2 (5 bases). This CDR3 region has 15 residues. The germline V gene has CDR1 MGHRA and CDR2 YSYEKL. V lost 7 bases and J 5 bases, leaving 18 bases between the germline ends. CDR3 region: CASTTDGLANNEQFF. Written as DNA, the CDR3 is TGCGCCAGCACTACCGACGGACTGGCCAACAATGAGCAGTTCTTC.

CDR3 coding DNA: TGCGCCAGCAGCGTTTCAATGGGACTAGCGGTAAACTCCTACGAGCAGTACTTC. Residues: CASSVSMGLAVNSYEQYF. The chain carries TRBV5-1 and TRBJ2-7; 11 positions match TRBD2. Losses at the gene ends were 4 bases for V and 0 bases for J; bases not matched to a gene: 12. Germline V gives CDR1 SGHRS, CDR2 YFSETQ. This CDR3 comprises 18 residues.

Points on this clone: Sequence at one end of the junction differs from germline and may be a read error. The rearrangement joins TRBV29-1 to TRBJ1-2; 8 bases line up with TRBD1. The CDR3 contains 14 residues. The V gene's germline CDR1 is SQVTM and CDR2 ANQGSEA. For the CDR3, the DNA is TGCAGCGTTACGACAGGGGCGCGGAACTCTGGCTACACCTTC. Translated, it gives CSVTTGARNSGYTF.

This clone was observed once. The rearrangement uses TRBV30 and TRBJ2-3; D remains unclear. Trimming stripped 0 bases from V and 0 bases from J, with 13 bases between. The CDR3 is 16 amino acids. CDR1 and CDR2 (germline): GTSNPN, SVGIG (reference sequence). CDR3 coding DNA: TGTGCCTGGAGTGTAGCTCGTGTTAAAAGCACAGATACGCAGTATTTT. Translated, it gives CAWSVARVKSTDTQYF. The full variable domain, with the rest looked up from reference TRBV30 and TRBJ2-3, is SQTIHQWPATLVQPVGSPLSLECTVEGTSNPNLYWYRQAAGRGLQLLFYSVGIGQISSEVPQNLSASRPQDRQFILSSKKLLLSDSGFYLCAWSVARVKSTDTQYFGPGTRLTVL.

This chain links TRBV21-1 with TRBJ2-3; the table's D call of TRBD1 was not tested on the DNA. TRBV21-1 is a pseudogene segment. The CDR3 extends over 17 amino acids. CDR3 DNA: TGTGCCAGCAGCAGGGCCCCCGCAGGGCCGCACACAGATACGCAGTATTTT. This gives the protein CASSRAPAGPHTDTQYF.

The chain couples TRBV7-8 to TRBJ2-1; TRBD1 matches at 9 bases. J lost 4 bases, V lost 5 bases, and 6 bases had no gene match. Per germline, CDR1 SGHVS and CDR2 FQNEAQ. This CDR3 has 15 amino acids. Here the CDR3 DNA reads TGTGCCAGCAGCCGGGGACAGGGTCTTTACAATGAGCAGTTCTTC. Translating it yields CASSRGQGLYNEQFF.

The V and J genes are TRBV7-3 and TRBJ2-1, with 13 bases aligning to TRBD2. Germline assignment: CDR1 SGHTA and CDR2 FQGTGA. This CDR3 region has 16 residues. V lost 3 bases to trimming and J lost 3 bases; unmatched junction nucleotides: 2. Here the CDR3 reads CASSLRTSGGYNEQFF. The CDR3 DNA is TGTGCCAGCAGCTTGAGGACTAGCGGGGGCTACAATGAGCAGTTCTTC.